A selection of T cell receptor beta chains follows, all from one sample in a study of vaccination and CD4 T cells after COVID-19. TCRdb re-derived calls from the PCR reads in MiXCR, one entry per CDR3 protein. The sample has fewer than 25,000 distinct CDR3 sequences; roughly 35% are singletons. These receptors' antigens are unknown. Material: CD4+ T cells from blood, cultured in vitro, obtained about 7 months after SARS-CoV-2 vaccination. Receptors originate from a human donor who had recovered from COVID-19. The CDR3 runs from the conserved cysteine through the conserved F or W. A D gene is named only where the DNA matches it firmly. Where a row states a size, it is once, few, many or the class of an expanded clone; other rows omit it.

V	D	size	J	DNA	CDR3
TRBV20-1	TRBD2	.	TRBJ2-5	TGCAGTGCGAGCGGAATAGCGGGAGTTGCGAAGACCCAGTACTTC	CSASGIAGVAKTQYF
TRBV7-2	.	.	TRBJ2-7	TGTGCCAGCAGCTTAAGTACATCGTGGAGGACTCTTAATTACGAGCAGTACTTC	CASSLSTSWRTLNYEQYF
TRBV4-3	TRBD1	few	TRBJ2-5	TGCGCCAGCAGCCCGGGCCGGGACAGGGGGGGAGAGACCCAGTACTTC	CASSPGRDRGGETQYF
TRBV29-1	.	.	TRBJ1-1	TGCAGCGGGAGGGCGTCGGGAAACACTGAAGCTTTCTTT	CSGRASGNTEAFF
TRBV28	.	few	TRBJ1-2	TGTGCCAGCAGTGAGCCGGCCCGGGGAGACTATGGCTACACCTTC	CASSEPARGDYGYTF
TRBV30	TRBD1	once	TRBJ1-2	TGTGCCTGGAGACGTGCAGGGGGCGACTATGGCTACACCTTC	CAWRRAGGDYGYTF
TRBV2	TRBD2	.	TRBJ2-5	TGTGCCAGAGGGACTAGCGGACAAGAGACCCAGTACTTC	CARGTSGQETQYF
TRBV20-1	.	few	TRBJ2-3	TGCAGCGAATTTAGCACAGATACGCAGTATTTT	CSEFSTDTQYF
TRBV7-8	TRBD2	.	TRBJ2-3	TGTGCCAGCAGCTTGAGGAGCGGGGCTATTACAGATACGCAGTATTTT	CASSLRSGAITDTQYF
TRBV6-1	.	few	TRBJ2-7	TGTGCCAGCATGTCAGGGAAGTACGAGCAGTACTTC	CASMSGKYEQYF
TRBV28	.	.	TRBJ2-7	TGTGCCAGCAGTCTTGAGCAGGGTAACTACGAGCAGTACTTC	CASSLEQGNYEQYF
TRBV4-1	TRBD2	.	TRBJ2-7	TGCGCCAGCAGCCGGGGACTAGCGGTCTCCTACGAGCAGTACTTC	CASSRGLAVSYEQYF
TRBV12-3/TRBV12-4	TRBD1	.	TRBJ1-5	TGTGCCAGCAGGGGAGACAGGGATGGCAATCAGCCCCAGCATTTT	CASRGDRDGNQPQHF
TRBV6-2/TRBV6-3	TRBD2	.	TRBJ2-7	TGTGCCAGCAGCGCGGCGTACTCTAGCGGATACGAGCAGTACTTC	CASSAAYSSGYEQYF
TRBV5-1	.	.	TRBJ2-5	TGCGCCAGCAGCTTGTGGCGGCAGACCCAGTACTTC	CASSLWRQTQYF
TRBV5-4	.	once	TRBJ2-6	TGTGCCAGCACGGAAATAAGCTCTGGGGCCAACGTCCTGACTTTC	CASTEISSGANVLTF
TRBV7-3	TRBD1	.	TRBJ1-1	TGTGCCAGCAGCTCCCAGGGGGAAGGGACTGAAGCTTTCTTT	CASSSQGEGTEAFF
TRBV12-3/TRBV12-4	.	.	TRBJ1-4	TGTGCCAGCAGTTTAAACGGGGCAGTGGGTGAAAAACTGTTTTTT	CASSLNGAVGEKLFF
TRBV7-3	.	few	TRBJ2-1	TGTGCCAGCAGCCGTGGGCACACGAGCTCCTACAATGAGCAGTTCTTC	CASSRGHTSSYNEQFF
TRBV10-1	.	.	TRBJ2-1	TGCGCCAGCAACGGATCACTAAATGAGCAGTTCTTC	CASNGSLNEQFF
TRBV20-1	TRBD2	.	TRBJ2-1	TGCAGTGCTAGAAGCGGGAGTTGGTATGAGCAGTTCTTC	CSARSGSWYEQFF
TRBV20-1	TRBD2	few	TRBJ2-7	TGCAGTGCTCTAAGCGGTGGGTCTAGCGGGAGGGTGGCCTACGAGCAGTACTTC	CSALSGGSSGRVAYEQYF
TRBV6-1	TRBD2	few	TRBJ2-1	TGTGCCAGCAGACCAGGACTAGCGGGAGCCAATGAGCAGTTCTTC	CASRPGLAGANEQFF
TRBV20-1	TRBD2	.	TRBJ2-7	TGCAGTGCTACGGGACTAGCGGGAGTGAGGGAGCAGTACTTC	CSATGLAGVREQYF
TRBV7-2	TRBD2	medium-sized	TRBJ2-5	TGTGCCAGCAGCTTAGCTAGAAGTTTAGCGGGGGCGTACCAAGAGACCCAGTACTTC	CASSLARSLAGAYQETQYF
TRBV5-4	.	.	TRBJ2-3	TGTGCCAGCAGCCCCCCTGGGGGCAGTACTAGCACAGATACGCAGTATTTT	CASSPPGGSTSTDTQYF
TRBV14	TRBD1	.	TRBJ1-6	TGTGCCAGCAGCGTCGGGACAGGATCACCCCTCCACTTT	CASSVGTGSPLHF
TRBV12-3/TRBV12-4	.	few	TRBJ2-1	TGTGCCAGCAGTTTTGGGGTCAATGAGCAGTTCTTC	CASSFGVNEQFF
TRBV6-4	.	few	TRBJ2-3	TGTGCCAGCAGTGCCGACAGGTCGGCGGTGGATACGCAGTATTTT	CASSADRSAVDTQYF
TRBV7-9	TRBD1	few	TRBJ2-5	TGTGCCAGCAGCTTAGTGGGACAGGGCAATGGAGAGACCCAGTACTTC	CASSLVGQGNGETQYF
TRBV6-1	TRBD1	.	TRBJ1-5	TGTGCCAGCAAGAGGACAGGGCGGAATCAGCCCCAGCATTTT	CASKRTGRNQPQHF
TRBV19	TRBD2	.	TRBJ2-3	TGTGCCAGCCGTGGGGGGGGACGCACAGATACGCAGTATTTT	CASRGGGRTDTQYF
TRBV5-4	.	few	TRBJ2-5	TGTGCCAGCAGATCCCCGGGCGGAACAGAGACCCAGTACTTC	CASRSPGGTETQYF
TRBV19	.	few	TRBJ1-1	TGTGCCAGTAGTCCCGGAGCCACTGAAGCTTTCTTT	CASSPGATEAFF
TRBV6-2/TRBV6-3	TRBD2	few	TRBJ2-7	TGTGCCAGCAACATAGCGGGGGCAGGCTCCTACGAGCAGTACTTC	CASNIAGAGSYEQYF
TRBV20-1	TRBD2	few	TRBJ2-5	TGCAGTGCTACTCCAGCGGGAGCTGGGGAGACCCAGTACTTC	CSATPAGAGETQYF
TRBV27	TRBD2	few	TRBJ2-5	TGTGCCAGCAGTTTTAGCGGGAGGGCTTGGGAGACCCAGTACTTC	CASSFSGRAWETQYF
TRBV20-1	TRBD2	.	TRBJ2-7	TGCAGTGCTAGAGAATCGTCTAGCGGGAGATACGAGCAGTACTTC	CSARESSSGRYEQYF
TRBV24-1	TRBD1	few	TRBJ2-5	TGTGCCACCAGTGATTCATACGCCGGGACAGGGGTTTTGGAGACCCAGTACTTC	CATSDSYAGTGVLETQYF
TRBV7-9	TRBD1	.	TRBJ2-3	TGTGCCAGCAGCCTACCGCTGGGCAGGGGGAAAGATACGCAGTATTTT	CASSLPLGRGKDTQYF
TRBV27	TRBD2	.	TRBJ2-1	TGTGCCAGCAGAAGGACTAGCGGGATCAAAAGCCACAATGAGCAGTTCTTC	CASRRTSGIKSHNEQFF
TRBV20-1	.	medium-sized	TRBJ1-2	TGCAGTGCTAGAGGTCTATCTTGGGATGGCTACACCTTC	CSARGLSWDGYTF
TRBV7-9	.	few	TRBJ1-2	TGTGCCAGCAGTGGGGTTTATGGCTACACCTTC	CASSGVYGYTF
TRBV19	.	.	TRBJ1-2	TGTGCCAGTAGTACCGACAGGCCTAACTATGGCTACACCTTC	CASSTDRPNYGYTF
TRBV20-1	.	once	TRBJ2-1	TGCAGTGCCCCTCGGGGATGGGGGCGGAATGAGCAGTTCTTC	CSAPRGWGRNEQFF
TRBV6-2/TRBV6-3	TRBD1	few	TRBJ2-7	TGTGCCAGCAGTGGGACAGTCAGCTACGAGCAGTACTTC	CASSGTVSYEQYF
TRBV27	.	.	TRBJ1-1	TGTGCCAGCAGTTCCCCCTCTGAGCGGGCTTTCTTT	CASSSPSERAFF
TRBV6-1	TRBD2	.	TRBJ2-2	TGTGCCAGCAGTGTTCTAGCGGGAGTAGCCGGGGAGCTGTTTTTT	CASSVLAGVAGELFF
TRBV7-3	.	.	TRBJ2-1	TGTGCCAGCAGCTTAATGCAGAGGAATGAGCAGTTCTTC	CASSLMQRNEQFF
TRBV15	TRBD2	few	TRBJ2-2	TGTGCCACCAGCAGAGGACTAGCGGGAGGTCACGGGGAGCTGTTTTTT	CATSRGLAGGHGELFF
TRBV11-3	.	few	TRBJ2-1	TGTGCCAGCAGCCTTGGTAGCGGCTACAATGAGCAGTTCTTC	CASSLGSGYNEQFF
TRBV20-1	TRBD2	few	TRBJ2-7	TGCAGTGCTACAGGCGGGAGGTCCTACGAGCAGTACTTC	CSATGGRSYEQYF
TRBV27	TRBD1	few	TRBJ2-7	TGTGCCAGCAGTTCCTGGGACAGGGATGAGCAGTACTTC	CASSSWDRDEQYF
TRBV7-9	.	few	TRBJ1-1	TGTGCCAGCAGCTTAGTTCAGGGTACTGAAGCTTTCTTT	CASSLVQGTEAFF
TRBV6-1	.	.	TRBJ2-5	TGTGCCAGCAGTGAAGCGTTACTCCAAGAGACCCAGTACTTC	CASSEALLQETQYF
TRBV20-1	TRBD2	.	TRBJ2-1	TGCAGTGCTAAACCTAGCGGGAGTCTCCATGAGCAGTTCTTC	CSAKPSGSLHEQFF
TRBV6-1	.	few	TRBJ2-1	TGTGCCAGCAGTAAACTGACAGGGAGGGTCGTCAATGAGCAGTTCTTC	CASSKLTGRVVNEQFF